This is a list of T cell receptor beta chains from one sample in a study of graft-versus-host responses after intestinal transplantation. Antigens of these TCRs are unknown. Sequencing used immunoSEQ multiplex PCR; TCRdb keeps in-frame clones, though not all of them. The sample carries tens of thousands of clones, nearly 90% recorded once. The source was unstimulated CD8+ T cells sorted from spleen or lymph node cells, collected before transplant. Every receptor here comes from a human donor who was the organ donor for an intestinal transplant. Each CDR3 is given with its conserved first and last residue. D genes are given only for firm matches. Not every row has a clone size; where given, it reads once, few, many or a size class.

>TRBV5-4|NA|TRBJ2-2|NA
CASSLSRANTGELFF
TGTGCCAGCAGCTTGTCCAGGGCGAACACCGGGGAGCTGTTTTTT
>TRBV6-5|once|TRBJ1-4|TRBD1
CASRGQAKLFF
TGTGCCAGCAGGGGACAGGCAAAACTGTTTTTT
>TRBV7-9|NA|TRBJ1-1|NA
CASSALSTEAFF
TGTGCCAGCAGCGCCCTAAGCACTGAAGCTTTCTTT
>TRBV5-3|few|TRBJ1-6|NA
CARSFRQVAPVLYNSPLHF
TGTGCCAGAAGCTTCCGACAGGTCGCACCCGTACTCTATAATTCACCCCTCCACTTT
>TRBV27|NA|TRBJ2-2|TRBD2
CASSLSPGLVELTGELFF
TGTGCCAGCAGTTTATCGCCCGGACTAGTTGAATTGACCGGGGAGCTGTTTTTT
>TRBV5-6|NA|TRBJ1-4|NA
CASSTRQRFNEKLFF
TGTGCCAGCAGCACACGACAGAGATTTAATGAAAAACTGTTTTTT
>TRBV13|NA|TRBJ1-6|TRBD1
CASSLETETGDSHSPLHF
TGTGCCAGCAGCCTCGAGACCGAGACAGGGGATTCTCATTCACCCCTCCACTTT
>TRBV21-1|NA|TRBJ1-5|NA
CASSTGRWTGINQPQHF
TGTGCCAGCAGCACTGGCAGGTGGACAGGGATCAATCAGCCCCAGCATTTT
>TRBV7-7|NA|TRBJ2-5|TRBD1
CASSLGNRGAETQYF
TGTGCTAGCAGCTTAGGGAACAGGGGCGCGGAGACCCAGTACTTC
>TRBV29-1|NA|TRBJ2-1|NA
CSLQQGGDYNEQFF
TGCAGCTTACAACAGGGGGGGGACTACAATGAGCAGTTCTTC
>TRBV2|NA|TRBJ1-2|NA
CASSINRDGYTF
TGTGCCAGCAGTATCAACAGGGATGGCTACACCTTC
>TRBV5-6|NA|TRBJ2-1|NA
CASSFSKNEQFF
TGTGCCAGCAGCTTTAGTAAAAATGAGCAGTTCTTC
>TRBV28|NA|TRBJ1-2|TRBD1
CASTQGDYGYTF
TGTGCCAGCACCCAGGGGGACTATGGCTACACCTTC
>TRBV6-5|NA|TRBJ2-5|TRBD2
CASSYTSGGKTQYF
TGTGCCAGCAGTTATACTAGCGGGGGAAAGACCCAGTACTTC
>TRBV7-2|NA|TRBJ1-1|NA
CASSSSESVIGSMNTEAFF
TGTGCCAGCAGCTCTAGTGAGTCAGTGATAGGGAGTATGAACACTGAAGCTTTCTTT
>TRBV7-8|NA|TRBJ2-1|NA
CASSLSQGGFYNEQFF
TGTGCCAGCAGCTTATCCCAGGGGGGTTTTTACAATGAGCAGTTCTTC
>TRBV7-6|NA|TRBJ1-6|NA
CASSPTGGQTNSPLHF
TGTGCCAGCAGCCCTACGGGGGGACAAACAAATTCACCCCTCCACTTT
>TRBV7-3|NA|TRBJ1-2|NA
CASSLPTVDSFGYTF
TGTGCCAGCAGCTTACCGACCGTCGACAGTTTTGGCTACACCTTC
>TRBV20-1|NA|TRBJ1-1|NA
CSAPGTEAFF
TGCAGTGCCCCCGGGACAGAAGCTTTCTTT
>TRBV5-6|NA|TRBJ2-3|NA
CASSLAGDTQYF
TGTGCCAGCAGCTTGGCGGGGGATACGCAGTATTTT
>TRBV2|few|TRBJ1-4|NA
CASSDSTSDEKLFF
TGTGCCAGCAGTGACAGTACAAGTGATGAAAAACTGTTTTTT
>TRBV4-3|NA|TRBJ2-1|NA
CASSQYGRELFF
TGCGCCAGCAGCCAGTATGGCCGGGAGCTGTTCTTC
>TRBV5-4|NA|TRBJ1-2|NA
CASSPPDIYGYTF
TGTGCCAGCAGCCCTCCGGACATATATGGCTACACCTTC
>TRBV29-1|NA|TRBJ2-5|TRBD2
CSVEGGRGEQETQYF
TGCAGCGTTGAAGGGGGGCGGGGGGAGCAAGAGACCCAGTACTTC
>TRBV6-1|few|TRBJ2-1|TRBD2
CASSEGGGSYNEQFF
TGTGCCAGCAGTGAAGGGGGGGGCTCCTACAATGAGCAGTTCTTC
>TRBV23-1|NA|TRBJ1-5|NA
CASSRTVYSNQPQHF
TGCGCCAGCAGCCGGACAGTTTATAGCAATCAGCCCCAGCATTTT
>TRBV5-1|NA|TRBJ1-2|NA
CASSFDRSAYYGYTF
TGCGCCAGCAGCTTTGACAGGTCGGCCTACTATGGCTACACCTTC
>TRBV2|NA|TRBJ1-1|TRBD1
CASRDRQNTEAFF
TGTGCCAGCCGGGACAGGCAGAACACTGAAGCTTTCTTT
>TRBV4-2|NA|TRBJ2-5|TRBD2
CASSQEPRTSGGQETQYF
TGTGCCAGCAGCCAAGAACCCCGTACTAGCGGGGGGCAAGAGACCCAGTACTTC
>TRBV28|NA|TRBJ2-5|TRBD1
CASSSPDRAETQYF
TGTGCCAGCAGTTCCCCGGACAGGGCGGAGACCCAGTACTTC
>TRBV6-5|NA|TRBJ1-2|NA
CASSPLRIHYGYTF
TGTGCCAGCAGTCCCCTGCGGATTCACTATGGCTACACCTTC
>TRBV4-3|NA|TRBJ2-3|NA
CASSQRLGLSRTDTQYF
TGCGCCAGCAGCCAAAGGTTGGGACTTTCACGCACAGATACGCAGTATTTT
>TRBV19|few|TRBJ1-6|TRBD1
CASSTGGDGSPLHF
TGTGCCAGTTCCACAGGGGGCGATGGATCACCCCTCCACTTT
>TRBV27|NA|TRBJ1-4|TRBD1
CASSPLSTGGPEKLFF
TGTGCCAGCAGTCCCCTATCGACAGGGGGCCCGGAAAAACTGTTTTTT
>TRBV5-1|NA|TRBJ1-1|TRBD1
CASSSSLTGGGTEAFF
TGCGCCAGCAGCTCAAGTCTGACAGGGGGCGGCACTGAAGCTTTCTTT
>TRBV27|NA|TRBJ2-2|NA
CASSLSLDPGELFF
TGTGCCAGCAGTTTATCACTAGATCCCGGGGAGCTGTTTTTT
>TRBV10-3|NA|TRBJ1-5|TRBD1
CAISTGGAGKPQHF
TGTGCCATCAGTACAGGGGGTGCGGGAAAGCCCCAGCATTTT
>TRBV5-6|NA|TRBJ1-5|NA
CASSLQRGQPQHF
TGTGCCAGCAGCTTACAAAGGGGCCAGCCCCAGCATTTT
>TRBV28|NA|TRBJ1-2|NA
CASTPASGALSTYGYTF
TGTGCCAGCACCCCGGCGAGTGGGGCACTGAGTACCTATGGCTACACCTTC
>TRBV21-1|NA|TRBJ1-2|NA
CASEAFMGKTGVSYTF
TGTGCCAGCGAGGCTTTTATGGGGAAGACAGGGGTTAGCTACACCTTC
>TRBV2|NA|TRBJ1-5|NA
CASSRATQGTGNQPQHF
TGTGCCAGCAGCAGGGCAACCCAGGGGACGGGCAATCAGCCCCAGCATTTT
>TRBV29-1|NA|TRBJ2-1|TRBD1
CSVEGDRAGDEQFF
TGCAGCGTTGAAGGGGACAGGGCAGGCGATGAGCAGTTCTTC
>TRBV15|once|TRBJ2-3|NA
CATSRGLGPDTQYF
TGTGCCACCAGCAGAGGACTCGGTCCAGATACGCAGTATTTT
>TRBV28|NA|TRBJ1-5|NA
CASSLGPGSRPYYQPQHF
TGTGCCAGCAGTTTAGGTCCAGGCTCGCGTCCGTATTATCAGCCCCAGCATTTT
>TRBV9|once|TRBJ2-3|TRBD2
CASSLGVAGGQADTQYF
TGTGCCAGCAGCCTTGGTGTAGCGGGGGGGCAAGCAGATACGCAGTATTTT
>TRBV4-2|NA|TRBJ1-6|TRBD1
CASSHQDGTGESPLHF
TGTGCCAGCAGCCATCAGGACGGGACAGGGGAATCACCCCTCCACTTT
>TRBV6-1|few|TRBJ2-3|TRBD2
CASSGLAGGTDTQYF
TGTGCCAGCAGTGGACTAGCGGGGGGCACAGATACGCAGTATTTT
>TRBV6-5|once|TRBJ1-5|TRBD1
CASSPGQGDQPQHF
TGTGCCAGCAGTCCGGGTCAGGGGGATCAGCCCCAGCATTTT
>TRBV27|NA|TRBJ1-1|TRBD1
CASSLPGGLAFF
TGTGCCAGCAGTTTGCCAGGGGGCCTGGCTTTCTTT
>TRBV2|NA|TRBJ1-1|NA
CASSDYLEAFF
TGTGCCAGCAGTGATTATCTGGAAGCTTTCTTT
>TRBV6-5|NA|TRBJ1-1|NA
CASSYSGEDTEAFF
TGTGCCAGCAGTTACTCAGGGGAGGACACTGAAGCTTTCTTT
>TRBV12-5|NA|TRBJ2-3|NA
CASGLDLGGRGTDTQYF
TGTGCTAGTGGTTTGGACCTCGGGGGGCGCGGCACAGATACGCAGTATTTT
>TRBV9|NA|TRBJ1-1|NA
CASSLGGGTEAFF
TGTGCCAGCAGTTTAGGGGGTGGGACTGAAGCTTTCTTT
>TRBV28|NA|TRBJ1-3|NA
CATDTIGGNTIYF
TGTGCCACCGACACCATTGGTGGAAACACCATATATTTT
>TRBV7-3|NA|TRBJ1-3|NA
CASSLTGTGNTIYF
TGTGCCAGCAGCTTGACAGGAACGGGAAACACCATATATTTT
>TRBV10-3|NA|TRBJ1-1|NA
CAISETVNTEAFF
TGTGCCATCAGTGAGACGGTGAACACTGAAGCTTTCTTT
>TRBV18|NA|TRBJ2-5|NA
CASSPSAGTGQETQYF
TGTGCCAGCTCACCAAGCGCGGGCACAGGGCAAGAGACCCAGTACTTC
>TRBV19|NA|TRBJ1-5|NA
CASRGGFNQPQHF
TGTGCCAGTAGAGGGGGTTTCAATCAGCCCCAGCATTTT
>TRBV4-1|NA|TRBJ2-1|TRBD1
CASSQTGGADEQFF
TGCGCCAGCAGCCAAACAGGGGGCGCGGATGAGCAGTTCTTC